This T cell receptor beta chain was obtained from a study of T-cell reconstitution after alpha-beta-depleted transplantation in children. General study points: Surviving recipient cells, namely T cells and thymic progenitors, were the source of high day-60 TCRbeta diversity in some patients. A year had passed since transplant, and T-cell counts and diversity by then came mostly from newly produced T cells.

Notes on this clonotype: Its antigen is unknown.

The library targeted TCRbeta and was prepared with unique molecular identifiers. TCRdb reanalysed the PCR reads using MiXCR and keeps one entry per CDR3 protein. The table has 600,000 to 800,000 distinct CDR3 sequences, around 13% seen once. CDR1 DFQATT and CDR2 SNEGSKA come from the germline V gene (reference sequence). The CDR3 loop spans 17 amino acids. The ends lost 0 bases at V and 1 base at J; junction bases unmatched: 5. V is TRBV20-1 and J is TRBJ2-2; 10 bases are shared with TRBD2. This TCR derives from a girl aged 2 to 9 with congenital amegakaryocytic thrombocytopenia, due to receive a stem cell transplant. The sequencing here drew on PBMCs, taken before TCRalphabeta/CD19-depleted stem cell transplant. CDR3 protein: CSARDPGLAKNTGELFF. The CDR3 coding sequence is TGCAGTGCTAGAGATCCGGGACTAGCGAAGAACACCGGGGAGCTGTTTTTT.